This passage covers 19 T cell receptor beta chains from one sample sequenced in a study of T cells after yellow fever vaccination. Each CDR3 protein is one row after TCRdb ran MiXCR on the 5' RACE reads. The table includes about 50,000 distinct CDR3 sequences, roughly 7% detected once. This specimen consisted of CD8+ T cells sorted from PBMCs, obtained roughly 15 days after the first yellow fever vaccination. These receptors all stem from a man between 18 and 29 years old who received the YFV17D yellow fever vaccine.

This clonotype was seen at least ten times. J is TRBJ2-3 and V is TRBV6-2 or TRBV6-3; perhaps TRBD2 as D (5 bases). V was trimmed by 0 bases and J by 7 bases, leaving 17 bases between them. Germline values: CDR1 MNHEY, CDR2 SVGEGT. CDR3 size: 16 residues. For the CDR3, the DNA is TGTGCCAGCAGTTACTCCGTGACGGACGCCGGGAATACGCAGTATTTT. It yields the protein CASSYSVTDAGNTQYF.

This chain uses TRBV12-3 or TRBV12-4 with TRBJ2-5; no firm D call. Trimming stripped 3 bases from V and 5 bases from J, with 16 bases between. The CDR3 is 15 residues long. The chain's CDR3 is CASSLSSMGCETQYF. The DNA of the CDR3 is TGTGCCAGCAGTTTGAGTTCAATGGGGTGTGAGACCCAGTACTTC.

In this sample, this clonotype turned up a few times. The DNA for the CDR3 is TGTGCCAGCAGCGGCCCTGGGTGGACAGTGTTACTCGTAACTAATGAAAAACTGTTTTTT. Amino acid sequence: CASSGPGWTVLLVTNEKLFF. The chain employs TRBV7-8 and TRBJ1-4, with D perhaps matching TRBD1 (6 bases). V shed 5 bases and J shed 1 base, with 26 bases lying between them. From germline, CDR1 is SGHVS and CDR2 FQNEAQ. CDR3 length: 20 amino acids. The full variable domain, its missing parts supplied by reference TRBV7-8 and TRBJ1-4, is GAGVSQSPRYKVAKRGQDVALRCDPISGHVSLFWYQQALGQGPEFLTYFQNEAQLDKSGLPSDRFFAERPEGSVSTLKIQRTQQEDSAVYLCASSGPGWTVLLVTNEKLFFGSGTQLSVL.

This clonotype was detected ten times or more. The V call is TRBV4-1, the J call TRBJ1-1, with TRBD1 matching 9 bases. This CDR3 has 15 amino acids. CDR1 and CDR2 from the germline V gene are MGHRA and YSYEKL. Unmatched junction bases numbered 4, after V lost 1 base and J lost 4 bases. DNA for the CDR3: TGCGCCAGCAGCCAAGTTGGACAGGGGTTCACTGAAGCTTTCTTT. It encodes CASSQVGQGFTEAFF.

This clonotype was picked up many times. The chain recombines TRBV9 with TRBJ2-3; D remains unclear. The CDR3 totals 13 residues. Germline V gives CDR1 SGDLS, CDR2 YYNGEE. Trimming took off 0 bases at V and 1 base at J, with 3 bases between the two ends. The CDR3 here is CASSVGGTDTQYF. CDR3 coding DNA: TGTGCCAGCAGCGTAGGGGGCACAGATACGCAGTATTTT.

This clonotype was recorded at least ten times. V and J are TRBV5-1 and TRBJ2-3; D perhaps matches TRBD2 (5 bases). Trimming removed 6 bases at V and 2 bases at J, with 10 bases between. CDR3 length: 13 residues. Germline V gives CDR1 SGHRS, CDR2 YFSETQ. CDR3 nucleotide sequence: TGCGCCAGCACCCCGGGGAACACAGATACGCAGTATTTT. Protein: CASTPGNTDTQYF.

A few counts support this clonotype. The J gene is TRBJ1-1, the V gene TRBV7-2; D not certain. With 4 bases removed from V and 11 bases from J, the gap between germline ends came to 8 bases. CDR1 and CDR2 from the germline V gene are SGHTA and FQGNSA. CDR3 size: 10 residues. The CDR3 is CASSSLRAFF. CDR3 in DNA: TGTGCCAGCAGCTCCCTTCGTGCTTTCTTT.

Details on this clonotype: A much bigger clone sits one base away, suggesting this may be a read error. The rearrangement links TRBV7-9 to TRBJ2-7; 8 bases line up with TRBD2. Germline CDR1 is SEHNR and CDR2 is FQNEAQ (reference sequence). V shed 8 bases and J 6 bases; nucleotides not matched to a gene: 9. The CDR3 runs 13 residues. CDR3 in DNA: TGTGCCAGCCGCCCAGCGGGGGTCGGCGAGCAGTACTTC. Its translation: CASRPAGVGEQYF.

A word on this clonotype: The junction departs from germline at one end; a sequencing error may be responsible. The chain recombines TRBV7-9 with TRBJ2-7, with D possibly matching TRBD2 (5 bases). Germline assignment: CDR1 SEHNR and CDR2 FQNEAQ (reference sequence). The CDR3 runs 13 residues. CDR3 residues: CTSSLGRFYEQYF. The CDR3 coding sequence is TGTACCAGCAGCTTAGGGAGATTCTACGAGCAGTACTTC.

At least ten counts were recorded for this clonotype. The chain employs TRBV20-1 and TRBJ1-2; D is ambiguous. CDR3 length: 15 amino acids. CDR1 DFQATT and CDR2 SNEGSKA come from the germline V gene (reference sequence). The V and J ends lost 1 base and 4 bases respectively, with 16 bases between them. CDR3 nucleotides: TGCAGTGCTAGAGTCTCCGAGGGAGCGGTCTATGGCTACACCTTC. This sequence encodes CSARVSEGAVYGYTF.

This clonotype showed up many times. The V and J genes are TRBV5-5 and TRBJ2-3; 9 positions agree with TRBD1. This CDR3 spans 16 amino acids. The J segment lost 1 base and the V segment lost 4 bases, leaving 7 bases of the junction unmatched. CDR1 and CDR2 from the germline V gene are SGHKS and YYEKEE (reference sequence). CDR3 sequence: CASSGWDRARTDTQYF. CDR3 sequence (DNA): TGTGCCAGCAGCGGATGGGACAGGGCCCGCACAGATACGCAGTATTTT. The full variable domain, its missing parts supplied by reference TRBV5-5 and TRBJ2-3, is DAGVTQSPTHLIKTRGQQVTLRCSPISGHKSVSWYQQVLGQGPQFIFQYYEKEERGRGNFPDRFSARQFPNYSSELNVNALLLGDSALYLCASSGWDRARTDTQYFGPGTRLTVL.

This clonotype was recorded a few times. CDR3 DNA sequence: TGTGCCAGCAGATGGGGACAGGGGCCCATTTGGGCCAACGTCCTGACTTTC. Translating gives CASRWGQGPIWANVLTF. This chain links TRBV6-1 with TRBJ2-6; 10 bases line up with TRBD1. Germline CDR1 and CDR2: MNHNS and SASEGT. After removal of 6 bases from V and 5 bases from J, the junction contained 10 bases not matched to a gene. This CDR3 spans 17 amino acids.

The table lists this clonotype with many counts. The chain has TRBV20-1 and TRBJ2-2, with 10 bases lining up with TRBD1. J lost 3 bases, V lost 5 bases, and 6 bases had no gene match. CDR3 length: 15 amino acids. Germline V gene data show CDR1 as DFQATT and CDR2 as SNEGSKA (reference sequence). The CDR3 region has the DNA TGCAGTGCTCAGGACAGGGGGATGTACACCGGGGAGCTGTTTTTT. Translated: CSAQDRGMYTGELFF.

This clonotype was detected many times. V and J are TRBV28 and TRBJ2-3, with a tentative D call TRBD2 (5 bases). Germline lookup yields CDR1 MDHEN and CDR2 SYDVKM. Trimming shortened V by 3 bases and J by 2 bases, and 9 bases separated the two germline ends. The CDR3 totals 14 residues. CDR3 region: CASSFAAVTDTQYF. CDR3 coding DNA: TGTGCCAGCAGTTTCGCAGCGGTCACAGATACGCAGTATTTT.

In this sample, this clonotype turned up many times. V is TRBV4-1 and J is TRBJ2-2, with D unclear. The CDR3 contains 14 residues. Trimming removed 1 base at V and 5 bases at J, with 8 bases between. Germline-derived CDR1 and CDR2 are MGHRA and YSYEKL. The DNA for the CDR3 is TGCGCCAGCAGCCAAGCCGCGAGGACCGGGGAGCTGTTTTTT. Its protein is CASSQAARTGELFF.

This clonotype was counted many times. The CDR3 sequence: CASSFPGQGHFGEQFF. DNA of the CDR3: TGTGCCAGCAGCTTTCCGGGACAGGGGCATTTTGGGGAGCAGTTCTTC. This chain uses TRBV5-5 with TRBJ2-1, with 10 nucleotides matching TRBD1. Germline CDR1 and CDR2: SGHKS and YYEKEE (reference sequence). V was clipped by 2 bases and J by 10 bases; unmatched bases: 12. This CDR3 contains 16 residues. The full variable domain, rest sourced from reference TRBV5-5 and TRBJ2-1, is DAGVTQSPTHLIKTRGQQVTLRCSPISGHKSVSWYQQVLGQGPQFIFQYYEKEERGRGNFPDRFSARQFPNYSSELNVNALLLGDSALYLCASSFPGQGHFGEQFFGPGTRLTVL.

The table lists this clonotype with many counts. The chain uses TRBV23-1 and TRBJ2-7, with a tentative D call TRBD2 (5 bases). TRBV23-1 is designated an ORF whose function remains uncertain. This CDR3 comprises 13 residues. The V gene lost 4 bases and the J gene lost 7 bases, with 14 bases spanning the gap. CDR3 nucleotides: TGCGCCAGCAGTCCGAAAGGGCCGGGGGAGCAGTACGTC. As protein: CASSPKGPGEQYV.

This clonotype was detected ten times or more. The genes are TRBV20-1 and TRBJ2-7; D not certain. CDR3 size: 13 residues. V was clipped by 0 bases and J by 0 bases, with 6 bases between them. CDR1 is DFQATT and CDR2 is SNEGSKA in the germline V gene (reference sequence). The CDR3 DNA follows: TGCAGTGCTAGAGACAGGACCTCCTACGAGCAGTACGTC. Translating gives CSARDRTSYEQYV.

This clonotype occurred a few times. The chain uses TRBV11-2 and TRBJ2-1, with D maybe TRBD2 (6 bases). The length of the CDR3 is 13 residues. V was shortened by 8 bases and J by 10 bases, with 18 bases between the two germline ends. Germline values: CDR1 SGHAT, CDR2 FQNNGV. CDR3 sequence (DNA): TGTGCCAGCGGCCTGGAGGGGTCGATCGAGCAGTTCTTC. This gives the protein CASGLEGSIEQFF. Together with reference TRBV11-2 and TRBJ2-1, the CDR3 gives the full variable domain: EAGVAQSPRYKIIEKRQSVAFWCNPISGHATLYWYQQILGQGPKLLIQFQNNGVVDDSQLPKDRFSAERLKGVDSTLKIQPAKLEDSAVYLCASGLEGSIEQFFGPGTRLTVL.